This passage covers 18 T cell receptor beta chains from one sample sequenced in a study of long-term antiretroviral therapy in people with HIV. immunoSEQ v3.0 was run at survey level. The table came from immunoSEQ multiplex PCR; TCRdb's copy has only in-frame clones and leaves some out. The sample has roughly 6,400 clones, roughly 80% seen once; the top ten hold about 22%. The material sequenced was unsorted PBMCs, taken 1.1 years after starting antiretroviral therapy. The receptors were sampled from a man aged 35 to 55 with HIV.

The V and J genes are TRBV10-3 and TRBJ1-1; 7 bases map to TRBD1. Per the germline V gene, CDR1 is ENHRY and CDR2 is SYGVKD. This CDR3 comprises 13 residues. With 3 bases clipped from V and 11 bases from J, the junction kept 9 bases outside the gene matches. This CDR3 is CAISDFGQAGAFF. CDR3 sequence (DNA): TGTGCCATCAGTGATTTCGGACAGGCAGGGGCTTTCTTT.

The chain combines TRBV11-2 with TRBJ1-1, with 7 bases matching TRBD1. Germline CDR1 is SGHAT and CDR2 is FQNNGV. Germline trimming cut 6 bases from V and 1 base from J; bases unmatched to any gene: 5. This CDR3 has 14 amino acids. CDR3 DNA: TGTGCCAGCAGGCCGACAGGGAAGAACACTGAAGCTTTCTTT. Amino acid sequence: CASRPTGKNTEAFF. Full variable domain (remainder filled in from reference TRBV11-2 and TRBJ1-1): EAGVAQSPRYKIIEKRQSVAFWCNPISGHATLYWYQQILGQGPKLLIQFQNNGVVDDSQLPKDRFSAERLKGVDSTLKIQPAKLEDSAVYLCASRPTGKNTEAFFGQGTRLTVV.

This rearrangement joins TRBV7-8 to TRBJ1-6; 7 bases fit TRBD1. This CDR3 contains 14 residues. V shed 5 bases, J shed 14 bases, and the junction held 12 bases outside the gene matches. Germline CDR1 reads SGHVS; CDR2 reads FQNEAQ. The CDR3 DNA follows: TGTGCCAGCAGCACACCGGGACAGACTGATTCCCTCCACTTT. This translates into CASSTPGQTDSLHF.

The chain's CDR3 is CASSRTGVRGEQYF. CDR3 sequence (DNA): TGTGCCAGCAGCCGTACCGGGGTTCGGGGCGAGCAGTACTTC. The J gene is TRBJ2-7, the V gene TRBV7-9, with a possible D match to TRBD2 (5 bases). CDR1 and CDR2 (germline): SEHNR, FQNEAQ (reference sequence). Trimming left V 5 bases short and J 6 bases short, with 17 bases between. The CDR3 covers 14 residues.

V gene TRBV6-1 combines with J gene TRBJ2-7; no clear D. This CDR3 comprises 13 residues. Germline CDR1 reads MNHNS; CDR2 reads SASEGT. Deletions cut 8 bases from V and 0 bases from J, with 11 bases between. CDR3 DNA sequence: TGTGCCAGCCTTCTCGACAACTCCTACGAGCAGTACTTC. As protein: CASLLDNSYEQYF.

This sequence joins TRBV7-9 and TRBJ2-7; 12 nucleotides align to TRBD2. Trimming at V came to 4 bases and at J to 3 bases, leaving 7 bases not matched to a gene. This CDR3 spans 16 amino acids. Germline CDR1 is SEHNR and CDR2 is FQNEAQ (reference sequence). CDR3 nucleotide sequence: TGTGCCAGCAGCTCCAGTCTAGCGGGGGGGCGCTACGAGCAGTACTTC. Translating gives CASSSSLAGGRYEQYF.

This clone was recorded a few times. The chain couples TRBV7-9 to TRBJ2-1, with 9 nucleotides matching TRBD1. Per the germline V gene, CDR1 is SEHNR and CDR2 is FQNEAQ (reference sequence). Losses at the gene ends were 4 bases for V and 6 bases for J; bases not matched to a gene: 10. CDR3 size: 16 residues. In DNA form, the CDR3 reads TGTGCCAGCAGCTCCTCCTTGGACAGGGGATTCAATGAGCAGTTCTTC. Translating gives CASSSSLDRGFNEQFF.

This chain links TRBV25-1 with TRBJ2-7, with TRBD2 matching over 8 bases. V lost 2 bases to trimming and J lost 5 bases; unmatched junction nucleotides: 8. This CDR3 is 15 amino acids long. CDR1 is MGHDK and CDR2 is SYGVNS in the germline V gene. The CDR3, as DNA: TGTGCCAGCAGTGAAGGGCGGGGGGAGGCGAACGAGCAGTACTTC. This codes for CASSEGRGEANEQYF.

The chain combines TRBV29-1 with TRBJ2-1; TRBD1 matches at 10 bases. CDR1 is SQVTM, CDR2 ANQGSEA, per germline. V lost 3 bases, J lost 8 bases, and 4 bases stayed unmatched. The CDR3 contains 13 residues. The CDR3 nucleotides read TGCAGCGTTGACCCAGGACAGGGGGATGAGCAGTTCTTC. Translated: CSVDPGQGDEQFF.

This clone has only one observation. The chain couples TRBV29-1 to TRBJ2-2; 11 bases fit TRBD1. This CDR3 is built from 16 residues. V shed 3 bases and J 5 bases; nucleotides not matched to a gene: 8. Looked up from germline, CDR1 is SQVTM and CDR2 is ANQGSEA. The CDR3 DNA is TGCAGCGTTGAGTCGGGACAGGGGGTCGGTACCGGGGAGCTGTTTTTT. This encodes CSVESGQGVGTGELFF.

The V and J genes are TRBV6-5 and TRBJ2-1, with D perhaps being TRBD1 or TRBD2 (5 bases each). V lost 8 bases and J 4 bases, leaving 18 bases between the germline ends. The CDR3 has 15 residues. The V gene's germline CDR1 is MNHEY and CDR2 SVGAGI. DNA of the CDR3: TGTGCCAGCTCCCCATCCCAGGGACGGTACAATGAGCAGTTCTTC. Protein product: CASSPSQGRYNEQFF.

The genes are TRBV7-8 and TRBJ1-1; D unresolved. The CDR3 covers 13 residues. Germline CDR1 and CDR2: SGHVS and FQNEAQ. V lost 1 base and J lost 8, with 11 bases in between. This chain's CDR3 is CASSLGGPREAFF. CDR3 bases: TGTGCCAGCAGCTTAGGAGGGCCCCGCGAAGCTTTCTTT.

The chain couples TRBV5-6 to TRBJ1-2, with 9 bases fitting TRBD1. The CDR3 spans 16 residues. The germline gives CDR1 SGHDT, CDR2 YYEEEE. Germline trimming cut 0 bases from V and 4 bases from J; bases unmatched to any gene: 7. CDR3 residues: CASSLDGTGRPYGYTF. DNA for the CDR3: TGTGCCAGCAGCTTGGATGGGACAGGGCGTCCCTATGGCTACACCTTC.

J is TRBJ1-4 and V is TRBV5-1; D is uncertain. V dropped 1 base and J dropped 0 bases, with 10 bases sitting between them. The CDR3 is 16 amino acids. Germline values: CDR1 SGHRS, CDR2 YFSETQ. In nucleotides, the CDR3 is TGCGCCAGCAGCTTGTATCCAGACGCAACTAATGAAAAACTGTTTTTT. This gives the protein CASSLYPDATNEKLFF.

V usage is TRBV7-3 and J usage is TRBJ1-2; 9 nucleotides match TRBD1. CDR3 length: 16 residues. CDR1 and CDR2 (germline): SGHTA, FQGTGA. The J segment lost 6 bases and the V segment lost 5 bases, leaving 13 bases of the junction unmatched. The CDR3 sequence is CASSPEPGQGTHGYTF. In DNA form, the CDR3 reads TGTGCCAGCAGCCCAGAACCGGGACAGGGAACCCATGGCTACACCTTC.

This sequence joins TRBV6-6 and TRBJ1-6; no reliable D call. The ends were cut back, 0 bases at V and 5 bases at J, with 8 bases in the middle. Germline V gene lookup returns CDR1 MNHNY and CDR2 SVGAGI (reference sequence). The CDR3 extends over 15 amino acids. CDR3 loop: CASSYSGEDNSPLHF. Here the CDR3 DNA reads TGTGCCAGCAGTTACTCCGGGGAGGATAATTCACCCCTCCACTTT.

V usage is TRBV2 and J usage is TRBJ1-1, with D tentatively TRBD1 (6 bases). CDR1 is SNHLY and CDR2 is FYNNEI in the germline V gene. The length of the CDR3 is 14 residues. Deletions cut 7 bases from V and 6 bases from J, with 18 bases between. This CDR3 is CASIRDTGVPEAFF. The DNA for the CDR3 is TGTGCCAGCATCCGGGACACGGGGGTTCCTGAAGCTTTCTTT.

This chain links TRBV11-1 with TRBJ1-1; D possibly corresponds to TRBD1 (6 bases). The V and J ends lost 6 bases and 1 base respectively, with 12 bases between them. This CDR3 region has 14 residues. The germline V gene encodes CDR1 SGHAT and CDR2 FQDESV (reference sequence). DNA for the CDR3: TGTGCCAGCAGAACGACAGGAGGGAACACTGAAGCTTTCTTT. It is translated as CASRTTGGNTEAFF. The full variable domain, with the rest looked up from reference TRBV11-1 and TRBJ1-1, is EAEVAQSPRYKITEKSQAVAFWCDPISGHATLYWYRQILGQGPELLVQFQDESVVDDSQLPKDRFSAERLKGVDSTLKIQPAELGDSAMYLCASRTTGGNTEAFFGQGTRLTVV.